Listed below are T cell receptor beta chains from one sample, sequenced in a study of T-cell memory formation after mild COVID-19. One entry per CDR3 protein, called by TCRdb with MiXCR from the 5' RACE reads. The table shows hundreds of thousands of distinct CDR3 sequences, with roughly 17% occurring only once. The source material was PBMCs or a T cell subset sorted from them (not recorded which). The receptors here all came from an adult woman who had mild COVID-19 (a few samples of this study predate the infection). Cell type and time point are not known. CDR3s include the opening cysteine and the closing phenylalanine or tryptophan. A D gene is named only where the DNA matches it firmly. The size entry is marked missing in some rows and otherwise reads once, few, many or a size class.

j_gene | len | d_gene | abundance | v_gene | CDR3aa | CDR3nt
TRBJ2-3 | 16 | TRBD2 | few | TRBV5-1 | CASSLGLAYGTDTQYF | TGCGCCAGCAGCTTGGGACTAGCGTATGGCACAGATACGCAGTATTTT
TRBJ2-7 | 18 | NA | NA | TRBV13 | CASSYPGGSAESSYEQYF | TGTGCCAGCAGCTACCCTGGGGGTAGCGCAGAAAGCTCCTACGAGCAGTACTTC
TRBJ2-3 | 14 | TRBD2 | NA | TRBV12-3/TRBV12-4 | CASSKLAATDTQYF | TGTGCCAGCAGTAAACTAGCGGCCACAGATACGCAGTATTTT
TRBJ2-5 | 14 | NA | few | TRBV7-6 | CASSFDLGAETQYF | TGTGCCAGCAGCTTCGATTTGGGTGCAGAGACCCAGTACTTC
TRBJ1-1 | 13 | NA | few | TRBV28 | CASTDGAGTEAFF | TGTGCCAGCACGGACGGAGCCGGGACTGAAGCTTTCTTT
TRBJ2-1 | 16 | NA | few | TRBV4-1 | CASSQLDRDRHNEQFF | TGCGCCAGCAGCCAACTAGACCGAGACAGGCACAATGAGCAGTTCTTC
TRBJ2-3 | 13 | NA | NA | TRBV9 | CASSFQDEDTQYF | TGTGCCAGCAGCTTCCAGGACGAAGATACGCAGTATTTT
TRBJ1-2 | 16 | TRBD1 | NA | TRBV5-1 | CASSSDRGLAGYGYTF | TGCGCCAGCAGCTCGGACAGGGGGCTCGCTGGATATGGCTACACCTTC
TRBJ1-2 | 15 | NA | NA | TRBV5-6 | CASRRTVTGWGGYTF | TGTGCCAGCAGGAGAACCGTGACAGGATGGGGCGGCTACACCTTC
TRBJ2-3 | 14 | NA | many | TRBV7-6 | CASSLEGPTDTQYF | TGTGCCAGCAGCTTAGAGGGCCCCACAGATACGCAGTATTTT